These 6 T cell receptor beta chains were all obtained from the same sample, sequenced in a study of blood T cells in healthy people across ages. Next came a second PCR, run for about 6 to 12 cycles, which used a sample-barcoded 5' primer along with a J-beta primer mix. One entry per CDR3 protein, called by TCRdb with MiXCR from the 5' RACE reads. The sample holds some 1.4 million distinct CDR3 sequences; around 42% are singletons and the top ten take 7.9%. Sequenced sample: blood. These receptors were taken from a young woman in good health.

CDR3 in DNA: TGTGCCAGCCGCCGAGAGGCGGGGGGCACAGATACGCAGTATTTT. Translated: CASRREAGGTDTQYF. V usage is TRBV6-1 and J usage is TRBJ2-3; 7 bases match TRBD2. Germline V gene lookup returns CDR1 MNHNS and CDR2 SASEGT. CDR3 size: 15 residues. V lost 8 bases and J lost 1; bases outside the gene matches: 9.

This chain links TRBV28 with TRBJ2-7, with 12 positions matching TRBD1. Trimming at V came to 4 bases and at J to 6 bases, leaving 10 bases not matched to a gene. Germline CDR1 MDHEN, CDR2 SYDVKM. The length of the CDR3 is 16 residues. CDR3 protein: CASSSRDRGRPGEQYF. CDR3 nucleotides: TGTGCCAGCAGTTCCCGGGACAGGGGGCGCCCAGGCGAGCAGTACTTC.

This clonotype was found a few times. CDR3 loop: CASSRTGEGYGYTF. CDR3 DNA sequence: TGCGCCAGCAGCCGGACAGGGGAGGGCTATGGCTACACCTTC. The chain carries TRBV4-1 and TRBJ1-2; TRBD1 agrees at 9 bases. Per the germline V gene, CDR1 is MGHRA and CDR2 is YSYEKL. J gave up 4 bases and V 4 bases, and 4 bases lay outside the gene matches. The CDR3 is 14 residues long.

The chain uses TRBV25-1 and TRBJ2-1, with 12 bases aligning to TRBD2. From germline, CDR1 is MGHDK and CDR2 SYGVNS. V lost 5 bases to trimming and J lost 1 base; unmatched junction nucleotides: 12. The CDR3 covers 19 residues. CDR3 sequence (DNA): TGTGCCAGCAGTTCGGTGGGACTAGCGGGTATTATATCCTACAATGAGCAGTTCTTC. Protein product: CASSSVGLAGIISYNEQFF.

This clonotype showed up just once. The chain couples TRBV3-1 to TRBJ1-2, with TRBD1 as a possible D gene (5 bases). CDR1 is LGHDT, CDR2 YNNKEL, per germline (reference sequence). The CDR3 totals 14 residues. V lost 4 bases, J lost 7 bases, and 16 bases lay in between. The chain's CDR3 is CASSRSGTGTGYTF. CDR3 coding DNA: TGTGCCAGCAGCCGTTCCGGGACGGGTACTGGCTACACCTTC.

Concerning this clonotype: This may stem from a read error, because a much larger clone lies one nucleotide away. The chain employs TRBV25-1 and TRBJ1-2; TRBD1 might be the D (5 bases). Trimming took off 5 bases at V and 2 bases at J, with 15 bases between the two ends. CDR3 length: 15 residues. Germline loops: CDR1 MGHDK, CDR2 SYGVNS. The CDR3 DNA follows: TGTGCCAGCAGTCGAGCGGGGGGAGGGAACTATGGCTACACCTTC. It translates to CASSRAGGGNYGYTF.